This T cell receptor (beta chain) originates from a study of sequential checkpoint blockade in melanoma. Study details: Patients were randomized 1:1 to nivolumab-then-ipilimumab or ipilimumab-then-nivolumab first-line.

The CDR3 consists of 15 residues. The V end was cut by 1 base, the J end by 4 bases, with 14 bases between. Germline V gene data show CDR1 as LGHNA and CDR2 as YSLEER. Clones were sequenced by immunoSEQ multiplex PCR, and TCRdb holds only the in-frame ones, with some missing. Of more than 15,000 clones in the sample, 85% to 95% were seen once. This clone appeared a few times. Treatment meaning: randomized to nivolumab then ipilimumab (arm A) or the reverse (arm B). Patients had received no earlier DNA-damaging chemotherapy. The input for sequencing was CD8+ T cells sorted from blood (inferred from file names), taken from a patient given nivolumab and ipilimumab in sequence. The source is a human donor with melanoma. The rearrangement joins TRBV4-3 to TRBJ2-7; D might be TRBD2 (6 bases). For the CDR3, the DNA is TGCGCCAGCAGCCAAGTCGGGGGAGGCGGTTACGAGCAGTACTTC. Translating gives CASSQVGGGGYEQYF.